These 32 T cell receptor beta chains came from one sample sequenced in a study of pediatric ulcerative colitis. The data were produced by immunoSEQ multiplex PCR, yet TCRdb's version contains in-frame clones alone and is incomplete. The sample lists about 64,000 clones; roughly nine tenths were seen once. The sample consisted of blood. The receptors originated from a boy younger than 18 with severe ulcerative colitis.

This clone came up a few times. This chain joins TRBV27 and TRBJ2-1, with no clear D. V was cut by 3 bases and J by 5 bases, with 11 bases left in between. Per the germline V gene, CDR1 is MNHEY and CDR2 is SMNVEV (reference sequence). The CDR3 runs to 14 residues. The CDR3 loop reads CASSFRTRDNEQFF. DNA of the CDR3: TGTGCCAGCAGTTTCAGGACGCGAGACAATGAGCAGTTCTTC.

This rearrangement joins TRBV2 to TRBJ2-1; D possibly corresponds to TRBD2 (5 bases). V was cut by 7 bases and J by 5 bases, with 15 bases left in between. CDR1 SNHLY and CDR2 FYNNEI come from the germline V gene. The CDR3 totals 14 residues. The CDR3 nucleotides are TGTGCCAGCAAGGAGACGGGTAGCGACAATGAGCAGTTCTTC. Translated: CASKETGSDNEQFF.

This clone was seen a single time. This rearrangement joins TRBV5-4 to TRBJ2-1; the match to TRBD1 covers 7 bases. Germline V gives CDR1 SGHNT, CDR2 YYREEE (reference sequence). V shed 2 bases, J shed 8 bases, and the junction held 7 bases outside the gene matches. The CDR3 extends over 14 amino acids. In DNA, the CDR3 is TGTGCCAGCAGCTTAGGGGGCTACAATGATGAGCAGTTCTTC. Protein: CASSLGGYNDEQFF. The variable domain in full, completed from reference TRBV5-4 and TRBJ2-1, reads ETGVTQSPTHLIKTRGQQVTLRCSSQSGHNTVSWYQQALGQGPQFIFQYYREEENGRGNFPPRFSGLQFPNYSSELNVNALELDDSALYLCASSLGGYNDEQFFGPGTRLTVL.

The chain links TRBV30 to TRBJ2-5; 7 bases fit TRBD1. V lost 5 bases to trimming and J lost 11 bases; unmatched junction nucleotides: 14. Germline V gene sequence: CDR1 GTSNPN, CDR2 SVGIG (reference sequence). This CDR3 comprises 13 residues. The CDR3 region has the DNA TGTGCCTGGGGTACAGGGGTTTTGAGGGAGCAGTACTTC. The encoded protein is CAWGTGVLREQYF.

This chain uses TRBV27 with TRBJ2-1; no clear D. CDR1 MNHEY and CDR2 SMNVEV come from the germline V gene (reference sequence). The germline V and J ends were trimmed by 3 bases and 5 bases, with 8 bases remaining between them. This CDR3 is 13 amino acids long. CDR3 sequence reads: CASSFIEDNEQFF. DNA for the CDR3: TGTGCCAGCAGTTTTATCGAGGACAATGAGCAGTTCTTC.

This chain uses TRBV18 with TRBJ1-1; possible D gene TRBD1, 6 bases. Trimming removed 4 bases at V and 0 bases at J, with 9 bases between. Germline lookup yields CDR1 KGHSH and CDR2 LQKENI. CDR3 length equals 14 residues. Written as DNA, the CDR3 is TGTGCCAGCTCACGAACAGGGATGAACACTGAAGCTTTCTTT. Translation gives CASSRTGMNTEAFF.

V usage is TRBV19 and J usage is TRBJ1-1, with 7 nucleotides matching TRBD1. The junction had 9 bases not matched to a gene; V was cut back by 6 bases and J by 5 bases. The CDR3 runs to 14 residues. Per the germline V gene, CDR1 is LNHDA and CDR2 is SQIVND (reference sequence). The CDR3 DNA reads TGTGCCAGTAGAGGGGGCCAGGGATGGACTGAAGCTTTCTTT. This gives the protein CASRGGQGWTEAFF.

This chain connects TRBV5-6 to TRBJ1-2; D unclear. The CDR3 sequence is 12 residues long. Trimming took 0 bases from V and 7 from J, leaving 7 bases between them. Germline CDR1 is SGHDT and CDR2 is YYEEEE. Here the CDR3 DNA reads TGTGCCAGCAGCTTGGGGTGGGCTGGCTACACCTTC. This codes for CASSLGWAGYTF. Using reference TRBV5-6 and TRBJ1-2 for the parts outside the CDR3, the full variable domain is DAGVTQSPTHLIKTRGQQVTLRCSPKSGHDTVSWYQQALGQGPQFIFQYYEEEERQRGNFPDRFSGHQFPNYSSELNVNALLLGDSALYLCASSLGWAGYTFGSGTRLTVV.

The V call is TRBV7-2, the J call TRBJ1-4, with unresolved D. This CDR3 has 15 residues. Trimming removed 1 base at V and 3 bases at J, with 9 bases between. Per the germline V gene, CDR1 is SGHTA and CDR2 is FQGNSA. Here the CDR3 DNA reads TGTGCCAGCAGCTTAGTAAGGGCAGCTAATGAAAAACTGTTTTTT. Translated: CASSLVRAANEKLFF.

The chain joins TRBV29-1 to TRBJ2-2; 11 nucleotides match TRBD2. This CDR3 is 15 amino acids long. Germline V gene lookup returns CDR1 SQVTM and CDR2 ANQGSEA. V lost 7 bases and J lost 1; bases outside the gene matches: 5. CDR3 loop: CSGRLAGMNTGELFF. In DNA form, the CDR3 reads TGCAGCGGTAGACTAGCGGGGATGAACACCGGGGAGCTGTTTTTT.

The chain employs TRBV7-2 and TRBJ2-3, with 8 nucleotides matching TRBD2. J lost 5 bases, V lost 2 bases, and 9 bases had no gene match. Germline CDR1 reads SGHTA; CDR2 reads FQGNSA. The CDR3 runs to 16 residues. The CDR3 DNA is TGTGCCAGCAGCTTAAGGCAGCGGGAGATAGGAGATACGCAGTATTTT. Amino acids: CASSLRQREIGDTQYF.

This clone turned up a few times. The chain couples TRBV6-5 to TRBJ1-2; the match to TRBD1 covers 7 bases. Germline V gene data show CDR1 as MNHEY and CDR2 as SVGAGI. J was trimmed by 1 base and V by 8 bases; bases with no gene match: 4. The CDR3 sequence is 13 residues long. This CDR3 reads CASGDSINYGYTF. Here the CDR3 DNA reads TGTGCCAGCGGGGACAGTATTAACTATGGCTACACCTTC.

The chain is built from TRBV5-6 and TRBJ2-3; TRBD2 is a possible D gene (5 bases). Germline V CDR1 and CDR2: SGHDT, YYEEEE. CDR3 length: 13 amino acids. The V end was cut by 1 base, the J end by 8 bases, with 11 bases between. DNA of the CDR3: TGTGCCAGCAGCTTGCCTCTAGGGAGTACGCAGTATTTT. Residues: CASSLPLGSTQYF.

The rearrangement uses TRBV7-2 and TRBJ1-2; no clear D. CDR1 SGHTA and CDR2 FQGNSA come from the germline V gene. CDR3 size: 14 residues. V lost 2 bases, J lost 8 bases, and 15 bases lay in between. CDR3 coding DNA: TGTGCCAGCAGCTTACTGGCCCCCCAGTGGGGCTACACCTTC. Translation gives CASSLLAPQWGYTF.

This chain links TRBV11-2 with TRBJ2-3, with TRBD2 matching 8 bases. The CDR3 has 15 amino acids. CDR1 and CDR2 (germline): SGHAT, FQNNGV. Trimming at V came to 4 bases and at J to 5 bases, leaving 8 bases not matched to a gene. The CDR3 nucleotides are TGTGCCAGCAGCTCATTGCGGGAGGAGGGAGATACGCAGTATTTT. It is translated as CASSSLREEGDTQYF.

The chain carries TRBV5-1 and TRBJ2-2, with D unclear. V was cut by 1 base and J by 2 bases, with 0 bases left in between. There are 12 residues in the CDR3. CDR1 and CDR2 (germline): SGHRS, YFSETQ. DNA of the CDR3: TGCGCCAGCAGCTTGAACACCGGGGAGCTGTTTTTT. It codes for CASSLNTGELFF.

The table lists this clone with a count of one. V is TRBV6-5 and J is TRBJ2-7; maybe TRBD2 (6 bases). This CDR3 comprises 12 residues. The V and J ends lost 5 bases and 3 bases respectively, with 8 bases between them. The germline V gene encodes CDR1 MNHEY and CDR2 SVGAGI. This CDR3 reads CASSGTLYEQYF. The CDR3 nucleotides are TGTGCCAGCAGTGGGACTCTCTACGAGCAGTACTTC.

This clone was picked up one time. The chain is built from TRBV2 and TRBJ2-7; TRBD2 matches 10 bases. Germline values: CDR1 SNHLY, CDR2 FYNNEI. V lost 8 bases and J lost 4; bases outside the gene matches: 11. The CDR3 contains 15 residues. The CDR3 region is CASQGGSGRSYEQYF. The CDR3, as DNA: TGTGCCAGCCAAGGGGGTAGCGGGAGGTCGTACGAGCAGTACTTC.

In its sample, this clone was seen once. V usage is TRBV19 and J usage is TRBJ2-2; 8 bases align to TRBD1. The CDR3 covers 15 residues. The trim removed 7 bases at V and 0 bases at J, leaving 4 bases unmatched. Germline lookup yields CDR1 LNHDA and CDR2 SQIVND (reference sequence). The CDR3 nucleotides read TGTGCCAGTACCCGGACAGGGCCGAACACCGGGGAGCTGTTTTTT. This translates into CASTRTGPNTGELFF.

J is TRBJ2-3 and V is TRBV2; 7 bases agree with TRBD2. CDR1 is SNHLY and CDR2 is FYNNEI in the germline V gene. CDR3 length equals 14 residues. Trimming took 6 bases from V and 2 from J; bases not matched to a gene: 5. The CDR3, as DNA: TGTGCCAGCAGGCCGGGACTAAACACAGATACGCAGTATTTT. Amino acids: CASRPGLNTDTQYF.

The chain combines TRBV2 with TRBJ2-3; D is uncertain. Germline CDR1 SNHLY, CDR2 FYNNEI. There are 15 residues in the CDR3. V lost 6 bases and J lost 0, with 13 bases in between. CDR3 coding DNA: TGTGCCAGCAGGATGTTGGGCTTAAGCACAGATACGCAGTATTTT. Encoded protein: CASRMLGLSTDTQYF.

This sequence joins TRBV7-6 and TRBJ2-5, with unresolved D. V was clipped by 0 bases and J by 2 bases, with 4 bases between them. CDR1 and CDR2 (germline): SGHVS, FNYEAQ. The CDR3 sequence is 13 residues long. The CDR3 protein is CASSLAQQETQYF. The CDR3 DNA reads TGTGCCAGCAGCTTAGCACAGCAAGAGACCCAGTACTTC.

The chain is built from TRBV9 and TRBJ2-1; no clear D gene. V gave up 3 bases and J gave up 6 bases, with 13 bases separating them. CDR1 and CDR2 (germline): SGDLS, YYNGEE. CDR3 size: 14 residues. The CDR3 coding sequence is TGTGCCAGCAGCGCAGGTGGTAGCCGCAATGAGCAGTTCTTC. Protein product: CASSAGGSRNEQFF.

CDR3 nucleotides: TGCGCCAGCAGCCAATCTCCCCGGGTTACTAATGAAAAACTGTTTTTT. This codes for CASSQSPRVTNEKLFF. This sequence joins TRBV4-3 and TRBJ1-4; no reliable D call. Trimming took off 2 bases at V and 2 bases at J, with 12 bases between the two ends. The CDR3 spans 16 residues. CDR1 and CDR2 from the germline V gene are LGHNA and YSLEER.

V usage is TRBV27 and J usage is TRBJ1-2; 9 positions match TRBD1. Germline V gives CDR1 MNHEY, CDR2 SMNVEV (reference sequence). V dropped 2 bases and J dropped 4; count of bases not matched to a gene: 5. CDR3 size: 15 residues. CDR3 DNA: TGTGCCAGCAGTTTAGGGGGACAGGGTGTCTATGGCTACACCTTC. Translation: CASSLGGQGVYGYTF.

This chain joins TRBV19 and TRBJ2-7; 10 bases line up with TRBD2. Germline CDR1 reads LNHDA; CDR2 reads SQIVND (reference sequence). The V segment lost 6 bases and the J segment 4 bases; nucleotides outside the gene matches: 9. CDR3 length: 15 amino acids. Here the CDR3 reads CASSISSGSIYEQYF. CDR3 DNA sequence: TGTGCCAGTAGCATTTCTAGCGGGAGTATTTACGAGCAGTACTTC.

The chain combines TRBV30 with TRBJ2-1; D remains ambiguous. Germline CDR1 reads GTSNPN; CDR2 reads SVGIG (reference sequence). The CDR3 is 12 amino acids. V was cut by 2 bases and J by 4 bases, with 6 bases left in between. CDR3 region: CAWSPVYNEQFF. The CDR3 coding sequence is TGTGCCTGGAGTCCGGTGTACAATGAGCAGTTCTTC.

The chain carries TRBV5-1 and TRBJ2-5; D is unclear. This CDR3 is 12 amino acids long. Trimming stripped 1 base from V and 3 bases from J, with 4 bases between. Germline CDR1 is SGHRS and CDR2 is YFSETQ. The CDR3: CASSLSEETQYF. In DNA form, the CDR3 reads TGCGCCAGCAGCTTGTCGGAAGAGACCCAGTACTTC.

CDR3 region: CASSDPRRGGSTDTQYF. In nucleotides, the CDR3 is TGTGCCAGTAGTGACCCTCGTAGAGGCGGGAGCACAGATACGCAGTATTTT. This chain joins TRBV19 and TRBJ2-3; D might be TRBD2 (5 bases). Trimming removed 5 bases from V and 0 bases from J, with 18 bases in between. Germline assignment: CDR1 LNHDA and CDR2 SQIVND (reference sequence). The CDR3 covers 17 residues.

The genes are TRBV11-2 and TRBJ2-1; no firm D call. With 8 bases removed from V and 6 bases from J, the gap between germline ends came to 5 bases. The V gene's germline CDR1 is SGHAT and CDR2 FQNNGV. The CDR3 contains 10 residues. CDR3 sequence: CASSINEQFF. The CDR3 bases are TGTGCCAGCTCTATCAATGAGCAGTTCTTC. Full variable domain (rest looked up from reference TRBV11-2 and TRBJ2-1): EAGVAQSPRYKIIEKRQSVAFWCNPISGHATLYWYQQILGQGPKLLIQFQNNGVVDDSQLPKDRFSAERLKGVDSTLKIQPAKLEDSAVYLCASSINEQFFGPGTRLTVL.

The genes are TRBV7-2 and TRBJ2-7; 13 bases map to TRBD2. This CDR3 is 15 amino acids long. Germline-derived CDR1 and CDR2 are SGHTA and FQGNSA. J was trimmed by 4 bases and V by 3 bases; bases with no gene match: 3. The CDR3: CASSFQLAGGYEQYF. The DNA for the CDR3 is TGTGCCAGCAGCTTCCAACTAGCGGGAGGGTACGAGCAGTACTTC.

The chain carries TRBV11-2 and TRBJ2-2; perhaps TRBD2 as D (5 bases). Germline V gene data show CDR1 as SGHAT and CDR2 as FQNNGV. This CDR3 comprises 17 residues. The V end was cut by 5 bases, the J end by 2 bases, with 18 bases between. CDR3 in DNA: TGTGCCAGCAGCCTCGGAGGAACAACGCTTAACACCGGGGAGCTGTTTTTT. This gives the protein CASSLGGTTLNTGELFF.